This T cell receptor beta chain is from a study of cytomegalovirus exposure and HLA in healthy donors (TCRdb year 2017). Background on the whole study: According to an earlier analysis of a few hundred of the donors, some 180 million T cells yielded over 100 million unique TCR beta sequences and 276 Gb of sequence data. About 310 gigabases of sequencing data and roughly 90 million unique TCR sequences were included in an early release covering 550 to 650 HLA-typed donors. Of the approximately 400 genotyped donors, around 81% fell in the genetic ancestry cluster associated with self-reported Caucasian donors. The study aimed to test whether signatures of past pathogen exposure could be identified by cataloging public T cell receptors. The study profiled the T cell repertoires of around 700 subjects by immunosequencing and related them to cytomegalovirus serostatus. A separate validation cohort of 90 to 150 different subjects was used in addition to the 666-subject first cohort. High-throughput TCR immunosequencing, statistical association of individual TCRs with disease status, and machine learning were combined to predict cytomegalovirus infection status. To study patterns of TCR occurrence, a later analysis re-analyzed previously published TCR beta repertoires from 666 donors and added high-resolution HLA genotyping. In the later analysis, no new phenotypic data were used to find candidate immune exposures; instead, reliance was placed on TCR beta sequences and their occurrence across donors. An earlier analysis of 500 to 650 of the donors applied high-throughput TCR beta sequencing to assess whether each TCR beta V gene segment acted as functional or pseudogenic. Donor age, sex, ethnicity and CMV serostatus were collected together with the repertoire data. A later genetic analysis took genome-wide SNP genotypes for about three fifths of the roughly 670 donors and used that subset as a discovery cohort. All discovery cohort repertoires had been generated using a single sequencing platform. HLA typing covered class I and class II loci at four-digit resolution. Typing coverage varied by locus: 629-630 donors for A, B, C, DRB1 and DQB1; roughly 500 for DQA1; over 600 for DPA1; approximately 490 for DPB1. Because of strong linkage in the cohort, 5 or 6 DR-DQ haplotypes were treated as single units for association and clustering. Among around 400 genotyped donors of the cohort, an average of roughly 230,000 unique TCR beta nucleotide sequences was sequenced per donor, of which approximately 19% were non-productive.

In regard to this clone: Which antigen it targets is not known. No base-level quality is on record; no much larger clone is a single base apart.

Library preparation employed the immunoSEQ multiplex PCR assay. For the multiplex PCR, a mixture combining 60 forward primers for TCR Vbeta segments and 13 reverse primers for TCR Jbeta segments was used. A multiplex PCR assay on genomic DNA amplified the CDR3 region of rearranged TCR beta genes. The Illumina HiSeq System was used to sequence the amplified TCR beta libraries as 87-base-pair reads. In the original analysis: A later analysis counted about 82 million unique TCR beta chains across the 670 or so repertoires, and roughly 10 million of these chains were shared by at least two donors. Raw reads were error-corrected and collapsed into unique sequences by a nearest-neighbor algorithm in which closely related sequences were merged to remove PCR and sequencing errors. V, D and J gene segments were assigned by aligning CDR3 sequences to IMGT reference sequences. For a sequence to be retained, a match of at least six nucleotides was required to both a V gene segment and a J gene segment. Rearrangements were classified as productive when the CDR3 lacked stop codons and remained in frame with V and J, and all other rearrangements were classified as non-productive. Following IMGT convention, CDR3 was defined as the stretch from the second conserved V-encoded cysteine to the conserved J-encoded phenylalanine. In an earlier analysis of just under 600 of the donors, sequences lacking an unambiguous match to a single V gene segment were excluded. An earlier analysis of a few hundred of the donors called V segments functional above 56.7% productive rearrangements and segregating when the between-donor standard deviation exceeded 5%. A statistical classification framework was developed to diagnose cytomegalovirus status using the catalog of TCR beta chain sequences. In a later analysis, V and J genes were assigned by comparing TCR nucleotide sequences against IMGT/GENE-DB human TR gene sequences. In a later analysis, CDR3 sequences and most-parsimonious VDJ recombination scenarios were assigned using the TCRdist pipeline. In a later analysis, every TCR beta chain was defined by the combination of its CDR3 amino acid sequence and its V-gene family, and reads without a unique V-gene family were dropped. To address suspected cross-contamination and a sequencing artifact, a later analysis removed 592 highly shared, low-generation-probability nucleotide sequences. In a later analysis, a clonal expansion index was calculated for each public chain from normalized within-repertoire ranks of inferred template counts. A later analysis computed generation probabilities with a VDJ recombination model fitted to out-of-frame rearrangements, and checked the results against IGoR. In a later analysis, TCR-TCR, TCR-HLA and TCR-CMV co-occurrence was scored with hypergeometric tests, and a repertoire-size bias correction was applied to TCR pairs. A later analysis estimated false discovery rates by permuting HLA or CMV assignments 20 times. In a later analysis, co-occurring TCRs were grouped with DBSCAN, and TCRdist sequence similarity was added when clustering was performed within HLA-allele-positive subsets. For co-occurrence clustering, repertoires with fewer than 30,000 or more than 120,000 public chains were excluded, along with a handful of repertoires with anomalous nucleotide sharing. Held by TCRdb, this immuneACCESS table contains in-frame sequences only and omits some clones. Under half of the omission traces to an unresolved V gene where checked; the cause of the rest is unknown. That table gives V, J and clone size, and the DNA gave D and trimming. For this sample there are around 250,000 clones; around 80% appear just once. The ten largest clones take up less than 9% of the sample.

Here is what the overall study found, with its caveats: Strong co-occurrence of HLA alleles, especially DR and DQ, made assigning TCR associations to individual alleles difficult. In a later analysis, several top co-occurrence clusters were reported to appear linked to parvovirus B19, influenza, CMV and Epstein-Barr virus. Specific HLA alleles were associated with 15,000 to 20,000 TCR beta sequences at a false discovery rate of 0.05 in a later analysis. A later analysis found that HLA-associated TCR beta chains were more clonally expanded and had lower generation probabilities than equally common non-associated chains. In a later genetic analysis, fewer N-insertions in productive TCRs were reported among donors in an Asian-associated ancestry cluster than the roughly 640-donor mean. V-gene and J-gene trimming of TCR beta chains was associated with a missense DCLRE1C variant in a later genetic analysis, and the association was replicated in an independent cohort. CMV serostatus was the only immune exposure information available for the cohort. The authors suggested that the approach could potentially be extended to other disease states and immunological phenotypes. The sequencing pipeline was judged likely to have produced a cluster of highly shared sequence variants as a technical artifact. The classifier was reported to diagnose cytomegalovirus status with high specificity and sensitivity in both the original and validation cohorts. In vitro tests confirmed that a few of the cytomegalovirus-associated TCR beta chains recognize cytomegalovirus antigens. Some IMGT-functional V segments, including TRBV6-2 and TRBV6-3, could not be told apart with the 87-base-pair reads, so those segments were excluded. A further reported finding was that TCR beta sequences accurately predicted the HLA-A and HLA-B alleles for most subjects in the first cohort. According to a later analysis, TCR association rates differed among HLA loci, with DRB1 alleles showing the most associated TCRs and HLA-C alleles showing the fewest. While some public TCRs were present in many individuals, most TCR sequences turned up only very rarely across donors. Sequencing depth was assumed to be roughly uniform across donors in the presence/absence analyses, though that assumption may not hold. In the study, around 160 TCR beta chains were listed as associated with cytomegalovirus. Correlated functional status among segregating V segments might reflect linkage disequilibrium, but an unknown experimental factor could not be ruled out. This cohort had only TCR beta chains sequenced, and the lack of alpha or paired-chain data limited which features could be detected. In an earlier analysis of around 600 of the donors, most TCR beta V segments were observed in productive rearrangements about 90% or about 30% of the time, broadly matching IMGT annotations. A later analysis found that most CMV-associated TCR beta chains appeared HLA-restricted, with HLA associations seemingly driven largely by CMV exposure. Roughly 17 rarely observed V segments, including chromosome 9 orphons, were excluded from the earlier analysis of several hundred of the donors because counts were too low. Because HLA typing was unavailable for some donors at each locus, only the typed subset was used in association tests.

The germline V gene (reference sequence) supplies CDR1 LNHDA and CDR2 SQIVND. The CDR3 runs 14 amino acids, cysteine and phenylalanine included. Only the CDR3 part of the read is kept: 42 bases, read in frame from the first base. A distance of 14 bases separates the germline ends of V and J, which lose 3 bases and 5 bases respectively. In total, about 650 healthy bone marrow donors made up the cohort. All cohort members were sampled while nominally healthy, although unrecorded immune exposures were likely present. The donor tested CMV seropositive, placing the donor among the 289 seropositive members of the cohort. Each donor provided a peripheral blood sample, and peripheral blood mononuclear cells were used for TCR beta sequencing. Genomic DNA extraction from the blood cell samples was performed with the Qiagen DNeasy Blood Extraction Kit.

The sequence is built from TRBV19 and TRBJ2-7; matching of 5 bases hints at TRBD1 as the D gene. The sample was PBMCs. This clonotype was obtained from a woman in her sixties or seventies in good health and CMV-seropositive. The CDR3 reads as follows: CASSIEAGFNEQYF. The nucleotide sequence is given as TGTGCCAGTAGTATCGAGGCAGGGTTCAACGAGCAGTACTTC.